This T cell receptor (beta chain) was recorded in a study of blood T cell repertoires in COVID-19. About the study: PBMCs, B-cell-depleted T cells, or T cells provided the cDNA or gDNA that made up the material.

Germline lookup yields CDR1 ENHRY and CDR2 SYGVKD. The CDR3 runs to 13 residues. The V gene lost 4 bases and the J gene lost 6 bases, with 7 bases spanning the gap. Original processing methods: Reference gene primer amplification gave nucleated cell count estimates. The data were produced by immunoSEQ multiplex PCR, yet TCRdb's version contains in-frame clones alone and is incomplete. V, J and clone size derive from that table, while D and trimming were established from the DNA sequence. The data show about 160,000 clones, about 80% seen once. The receptor comes from a woman of 80 years or more with acute or convalescent COVID-19. This chain uses TRBV10-3 with TRBJ1-6; D might be TRBD1 (5 bases). The specimen was peripheral blood. The CDR3 region is CAISGQPNSPLHF. CDR3 DNA: TGTGCCATCAGTGGACAGCCTAATTCACCCCTCCACTTT.